These T cell receptor beta chains were read from a single sample in a study of blood T cells in healthy people across ages. TCRdb re-derived calls from the 5' RACE reads in MiXCR, one entry per CDR3 protein. This sample has about 1.8 million distinct CDR3 sequences, with roughly 49% found just once. Sequenced input: blood. Receptor source: a woman aged 40 to 50 in good health. Each CDR3 is given with its conserved first and last residue. A D gene is named only where the DNA matches it firmly. Not all rows give a size; the values are once, few, many and, for expanded clones, a class.

j_call | d_call | clone_size | v_call | cdr3_aa | cdr3_nt
TRBJ1-2 | . | . | TRBV20-1 | CSAKSGNGYTF | TGCAGTGCTAAATCAGGGAATGGCTACACCTTC
TRBJ2-1 | . | . | TRBV29-1 | CSVVGDPWDNEQFF | TGCAGCGTCGTCGGGGACCCCTGGGACAATGAGCAGTTCTTC
TRBJ2-3 | . | . | TRBV3-1 | CASRPGAADTQYF | TGTGCCAGCAGACCGGGCGCGGCAGATACGCAGTATTTT
TRBJ1-1 | . | . | TRBV7-2 | CASSLEFGEAFF | TGTGCCAGCAGCCTAGAGTTCGGTGAAGCTTTCTTT
TRBJ2-1 | TRBD1 | . | TRBV5-1 | CASRTGTGDYNEQFF | TGCGCCAGCAGGACCGGGACAGGGGATTACAATGAGCAGTTCTTC
TRBJ1-2 | TRBD1 | . | TRBV7-9 | CASSSYPQGNYGYTF | TGTGCCAGCAGCTCTTACCCACAGGGGAACTATGGCTACACCTTC
TRBJ2-7 | TRBD1 | . | TRBV20-1 | CSARRQPQGAEAQYF | TGCAGTGCTAGACGCCAGCCACAGGGGGCAGAGGCCCAGTACTTC
TRBJ2-5 | . | few | TRBV4-3 | CASSQGTAKGSETQYF | TGCGCCAGCAGCCAAGGGACAGCAAAAGGTTCCGAGACCCAGTACTTC
TRBJ1-2 | TRBD1 | . | TRBV6-1 | CARARTGLDVGYTF | TGTGCCAGAGCTCGGACAGGTTTGGATGTGGGCTACACCTTC
TRBJ2-4 | . | few | TRBV20-1 | CSARDPGIAKNIQYF | TGCAGTGCTAGAGATCCAGGGATAGCCAAAAACATTCAGTACTTC
TRBJ2-3 | . | many | TRBV29-1 | CSVTAGLGTDTQYF | TGCAGCGTGACGGCGGGGTTGGGCACAGATACGCAGTATTTT
TRBJ2-5 | . | . | TRBV24-1 | CATSREQQETQYF | TGTGCCACCAGCAGGGAACAACAAGAGACCCAGTACTTC
TRBJ2-1 | . | . | TRBV7-9 | CASSLLRQKSFNEQFF | TGTGCCAGCAGCTTATTACGGCAGAAATCATTCAATGAGCAGTTCTTC
TRBJ2-7 | . | many | TRBV7-2 | CASSRETYEQYF | TGTGCCAGCAGCCGAGAGACCTACGAGCAGTACTTC
TRBJ2-7 | TRBD2 | . | TRBV7-2 | CASSHRGEDNEQYF | TGTGCCAGCAGCCACCGGGGGGAGGACAATGAGCAGTACTTC
TRBJ2-3 | TRBD2 | . | TRBV4-3 | CASSQEPSGGTLNTDTQYF | TGCGCCAGCAGCCAGGAACCCAGCGGGGGGACACTTAACACAGATACGCAGTATTTT
TRBJ2-3 | . | few | TRBV7-9 | CASSRTGTVGTQYF | TGTGCCAGCAGCAGGACCGGGACCGTTGGTACGCAGTATTTT
TRBJ1-1 | . | once | TRBV4-1 | CAGSQTAQPGRVNTEAFF | TGCGCCGGCAGCCAGACCGCCCAACCGGGACGTGTGAACACTGAAGCTTTCTTT
TRBJ2-7 | . | . | TRBV7-3 | CASSDSGSSYNEQYF | TGTGCCAGCAGTGACAGTGGCTCTTCCTACAATGAGCAGTACTTC
TRBJ2-7 | . | once | TRBV28 | CASSAMGGSSYEQYF | TGTGCCAGCAGTGCCATGGGGGGTTCCTCCTACGAGCAGTACTTC
TRBJ2-3 | . | once | TRBV7-6 | CASSLIKGGPSGDTQYF | TGTGCCAGTAGCTTAATCAAAGGGGGACCTTCGGGAGATACGCAGTATTTT
TRBJ2-1 | TRBD2 | . | TRBV28 | CASRERGGASNEQFF | TGTGCCAGCAGGGAGCGCGGGGGGGCCTCAAATGAGCAGTTCTTC
TRBJ2-7 | . | few | TRBV15 | CATSRTDSYEQYF | TGTGCCACCAGCAGGACAGACTCCTACGAGCAGTACTTC
TRBJ2-1 | . | . | TRBV4-3 | CASSQTFTGNNEQFF | TGCGCCAGCAGCCAAACATTTACAGGGAACAATGAGCAGTTCTTC
TRBJ2-7 | TRBD1 | few | TRBV10-3 | CATRVGDSYEQYF | TGTGCCACCAGGGTTGGGGACAGCTACGAGCAGTACTTC
TRBJ2-4 | . | . | TRBV20-1 | CSAGSIQRTTKNIQYF | TGCAGTGCGGGCAGTATCCAACGGACAACCAAAAACATTCAGTACTTC
TRBJ1-2 | . | . | TRBV28 | CASSHGTHVYGYTF | TGTGCCAGCAGTCACGGGACACATGTCTATGGCTACACCTTC
TRBJ2-1 | TRBD2 | . | TRBV12-3/TRBV12-4 | CASSPISILAGPFF | TGTGCCAGCAGTCCCATCTCTATACTAGCGGGGCCGTTCTTC
TRBJ2-3 | . | few | TRBV12-3/TRBV12-4 | CASSSGGVGTDTQYF | TGTGCCAGCAGTTCCGGGGGAGTGGGCACAGATACGCAGTATTTT
TRBJ2-6 | . | few | TRBV7-2 | CASSLAVRLSGANVLTF | TGTGCCAGCAGCTTAGCAGTAAGGCTCTCTGGGGCCAACGTCCTGACTTTC
TRBJ2-1 | . | . | TRBV27 | CASSPLGSGQFF | TGTGCCAGCAGTCCCCTGGGAAGCGGGCAGTTCTTC
TRBJ2-6 | . | few | TRBV6-2/TRBV6-3 | CASSYGLPSGANVLTF | TGTGCCAGCAGTTACGGCTTGCCCTCTGGGGCCAACGTCCTGACTTTC
TRBJ2-2 | TRBD1 | . | TRBV7-2 | CASRMTGPSGELFF | TGTGCCAGCAGAATGACAGGGCCATCCGGGGAGCTGTTTTTT
TRBJ1-1 | TRBD1 | . | TRBV12-3/TRBV12-4 | CASSSRDRGRGTEAFF | TGTGCCAGCAGTTCTCGGGACAGGGGGCGAGGCACTGAAGCTTTCTTT
TRBJ1-5 | TRBD1 | . | TRBV12-3/TRBV12-4 | CASRQPGQTNQPQHF | TGTGCCAGCAGACAACCGGGACAGACCAATCAGCCCCAGCATTTT
TRBJ1-5 | . | few | TRBV28 | CASSLSTGLGSIDQPQHF | TGTGCCAGCAGTTTATCTACGGGGCTAGGGAGTATTGATCAGCCCCAGCATTTT
TRBJ1-5 | TRBD1 | few | TRBV7-2 | CASSLGTGGKPQHF | TGTGCCAGCAGCTTGGGGACAGGGGGTAAGCCCCAGCATTTT
TRBJ1-5 | . | few | TRBV7-2 | CASSLGPNSNQPQHF | TGTGCCAGCAGCTTAGGTCCAAATAGCAATCAGCCCCAGCATTTT
TRBJ2-5 | . | once | TRBV6-5 | CASSYEGRQKNQETQYF | TGTGCCAGCAGTTACGAAGGGCGCCAGAAGAACCAAGAGACCCAGTACTTC
TRBJ1-2 | TRBD1 | . | TRBV4-2 | CASSQDPPDRELGGYTF | TGTGCCAGCAGCCAAGATCCCCCCGACAGGGAGCTAGGTGGCTACACCTTC
TRBJ2-3 | . | . | TRBV12-3/TRBV12-4 | CASTTLRRDTQYF | TGTGCCAGCACCACCCTGAGGCGGGATACGCAGTATTTT
TRBJ1-2 | . | once | TRBV6-5 | CASMQGTYGYTF | TGTGCCAGCATGCAGGGAACCTATGGCTACACCTTC
TRBJ2-4 | TRBD1 | . | TRBV9 | CASSGMDRGIDVSKNIQYF | TGTGCCAGCAGCGGTATGGACAGGGGGATAGACGTATCCAAAAACATTCAGTACTTC
TRBJ2-1 | TRBD1 | few | TRBV7-2 | CASRGTDYNEQFF | TGTGCCAGCAGAGGGACAGACTACAATGAGCAGTTCTTC
TRBJ2-7 | . | many | TRBV14 | CASSQVRSYEQYF | TGTGCCAGCAGCCAAGTTAGAAGCTACGAGCAGTACTTC
TRBJ2-1 | . | few | TRBV20-1 | CSAEGLGDRGMFF | TGCAGTGCAGAGGGGCTAGGGGACCGCGGAATGTTCTTC
TRBJ1-6 | . | . | TRBV5-1 | CASSWSSGRPKDNSPLHF | TGCGCCAGCAGCTGGAGCTCGGGACGCCCTAAAGATAATTCACCCCTCCACTTT